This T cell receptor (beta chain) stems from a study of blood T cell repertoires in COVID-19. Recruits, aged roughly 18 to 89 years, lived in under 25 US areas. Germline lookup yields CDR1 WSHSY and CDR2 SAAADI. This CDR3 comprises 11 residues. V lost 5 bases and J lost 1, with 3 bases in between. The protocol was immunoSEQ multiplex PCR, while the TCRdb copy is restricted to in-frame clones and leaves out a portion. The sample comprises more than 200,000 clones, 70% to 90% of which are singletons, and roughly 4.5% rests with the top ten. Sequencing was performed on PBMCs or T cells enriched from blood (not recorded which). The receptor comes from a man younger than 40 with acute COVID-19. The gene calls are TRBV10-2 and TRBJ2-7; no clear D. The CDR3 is CASSPSYEQYF. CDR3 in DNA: TGCGCCAGCAGTCCATCCTACGAGCAGTACTTC.